The present T cell receptor (beta chain) was sequenced within a study of blood T cell repertoires in COVID-19. Produced via immunoSEQ multiplex PCR; TCRdb's table is partial and in-frame only. The table has over 130,000 clones, 65% to 90% seen once. This clonotype originated in a man in his 70s with acute or convalescent COVID-19. Specimen: peripheral blood.

CDR3 sequence (DNA): TGTGCCAGCAGCTGGGACGGGGGCACTGAAGCTTTCTTT. Amino acids: CASSWDGGTEAFF. The genes are TRBV5-4 and TRBJ1-1; tentatively, D is TRBD1 (5 bases). Germline assignment: CDR1 SGHNT and CDR2 YYREEE (reference sequence). This CDR3 contains 13 residues. Trimming removed 3 bases at V and 4 bases at J, with 10 bases between.